This is a list of T cell receptor beta chains from one sample in a study of T-cell reconstitution after alpha-beta-depleted transplantation in children. TCRdb re-called the PCR reads with MiXCR, one entry per CDR3 protein. The repertoire includes 780,000 or so distinct CDR3 sequences, roughly 15% of them detected once, and approximately 5% sits in the top ten. The sequencing used PBMCs, mostly from graft donor cells, collected 360 days after TCRalphabeta/CD19-depleted stem cell transplant. Every receptor here comes from a male patient between 5 and 17 years old who had a stem cell transplant for acute lymphoblastic leukemia, so the T cells may come from the graft donor. The CDR3 runs from the conserved cysteine through the conserved F or W.

J,V,CDR3
TRBJ1-1,TRBV5-5,CASSLGVGAGTEAFF
TRBJ2-1,TRBV29-1,CSVHRTVNNEQFF
TRBJ2-3,TRBV29-1,CSVERQGSMVWTDTQYF
TRBJ1-2,TRBV11-2,CASSLDLRQEGYTF
TRBJ2-1,TRBV12-3/TRBV12-4,CASSRYLGNEQFF
TRBJ1-1,TRBV7-2,CASSLDWTGNTEAFF
TRBJ1-5,TRBV4-1,CASSPFTGRNQPQHF
TRBJ2-1,TRBV20-1,CSARQAGPSYNEQFF
TRBJ2-7,TRBV27,CASSAPGHEQYF
TRBJ2-1,TRBV12-3/TRBV12-4,CASRAGLVIEQFF
TRBJ2-1,TRBV25-1,CASSLSSGSYEQFF
TRBJ2-7,TRBV5-1,CASSLPGLAGVSSYEQYF
TRBJ1-3,TRBV9,CASSAQVGGNTIYF
TRBJ2-1,TRBV6-4,CASSDPTTDNEQFF
TRBJ2-7,TRBV6-5,CASSYSTQVYEQYF
TRBJ2-2,TRBV7-9,CASSLGLEAGELFF